The entry below describes one T cell receptor (beta chain). This entry comes from a study of blood T cell repertoires in COVID-19. About the research overall: T cells, B-cell-depleted T cells, or PBMCs supplied cDNA or gDNA.

Germline V gives CDR1 LGHNT, CDR2 FRNRAP. The length of the CDR3 is 17 residues. Trimming at V came to 5 bases and at J to 4 bases, leaving 8 bases not matched to a gene. Original data processing: How many nucleated cells were present was estimated from reference gene primer amplification. Assay used: immunoSEQ multiplex PCR; TCRdb lists only in-frame clones, some missing. V, J and clone size were drawn from that table, and D and trimming were deduced from the DNA. The profile shows under 300,000 clones, roughly 89% of them singletons. The chain is built from TRBV12-5 and TRBJ2-1; 13 nucleotides align to TRBD2. This sequence originates from a man younger than 45 who had recovered from COVID-19. The source material was peripheral blood. The CDR3 spells CASGPGLAGDSYNEQFF. In nucleotides, the CDR3 is TGTGCTAGTGGTCCTGGACTAGCGGGAGATTCTTACAATGAGCAGTTCTTC. The variable domain in full, completed from reference TRBV12-5 and TRBJ2-1, reads DARVTQTPRHKVTEMGQEVTMRCQPILGHNTVFWYRQTMMQGLELLAYFRNRAPLDDSGMPKDRFSAEMPDATLATLKIQPSEPRDSAVYFCASGPGLAGDSYNEQFFGPGTRLTVL.